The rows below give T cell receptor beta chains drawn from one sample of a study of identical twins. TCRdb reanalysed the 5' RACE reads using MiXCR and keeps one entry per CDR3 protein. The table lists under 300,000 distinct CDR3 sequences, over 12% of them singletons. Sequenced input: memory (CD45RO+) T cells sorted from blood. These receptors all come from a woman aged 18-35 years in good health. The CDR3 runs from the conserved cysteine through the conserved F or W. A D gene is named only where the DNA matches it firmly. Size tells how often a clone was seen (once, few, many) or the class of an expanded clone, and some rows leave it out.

TGCGCCAGCAGCTTGGAGGTCACGAACACTGAAGCTTTCTTT,CASSLEVTNTEAFF,TRBV5-1,.,TRBJ1-1,.
TGTGCCAGCAGTGAAGCAACGAAGAATTCACCCCTCCACTTT,CASSEATKNSPLHF,TRBV2,many,TRBJ1-6,.
TGTGCCAGCAGTTTTGGGGAGGTGCGTTCACCCCTCCACTTT,CASSFGEVRSPLHF,TRBV12-3/TRBV12-4,.,TRBJ1-6,.
TGTGCCAGCAGAGCTTCAGCAGATACGCAGTATTTT,CASRASADTQYF,TRBV6-6,many,TRBJ2-3,.
TGCAGTGCTAGACCCGGGACTGTCTCCTACAATGAGCAGTTCTTC,CSARPGTVSYNEQFF,TRBV20-1,.,TRBJ2-1,.
TGCAGTGCTAGGGGACTCGGGCCCCCTGATGAGCAGTTCTTC,CSARGLGPPDEQFF,TRBV20-1,few,TRBJ2-1,.
TGCAGTGCCAACGACGGGTTGAACTACGAGCAGTACTTC,CSANDGLNYEQYF,TRBV20-1,.,TRBJ2-7,.
TGCAGTGCTAGAAAGGGACAGGCGAACACTGAAGCTTTCTTT,CSARKGQANTEAFF,TRBV20-1,.,TRBJ1-1,TRBD1
TGTGCCAGCAGCGGATGGACAGAACGGACAGATACGCAGTATTTT,CASSGWTERTDTQYF,TRBV7-9,.,TRBJ2-3,.
TGCAGCGCCGAAAGGGGGAGGAGGGGTCAAGAGACCCAGTACTTC,CSAERGRRGQETQYF,TRBV29-1,few,TRBJ2-5,.
TGTGCCAGCAGCCACTTCGGGACAGGGAACACCGGGGAGCTGTTTTTT,CASSHFGTGNTGELFF,TRBV14,few,TRBJ2-2,TRBD1
TGTGCCAGCAGCCAAGAGCTCGGACAGGGGGTGCCCTGCACCTTC,CASSQELGQGVPCTF,TRBV3-1,few,TRBJ1-2,TRBD1
TGTGCCAGCCATCAAGATTTCCACAATGAGCAGTTCTTC,CASHQDFHNEQFF,TRBV10-3,few,TRBJ2-1,.
TGTGCCAGCAGCTTAGGAGCTAGCGGGGGGGCTAGGAGCACAGATACGCAGTATTTT,CASSLGASGGARSTDTQYF,TRBV7-8,few,TRBJ2-3,TRBD2
TGTGCCAGCAGTTACTCTCCCAGCGGGCAAGAGACCCAGTACTTC,CASSYSPSGQETQYF,TRBV6-5,.,TRBJ2-5,.
TGTGCCAGCAGTGAATTGAGTGAAGCTTTCTTT,CASSELSEAFF,TRBV25-1,.,TRBJ1-1,.
TGCGCCAGCAGCTACCTATCCGGGACAGACTATGGCTACACCTTC,CASSYLSGTDYGYTF,TRBV4-3,few,TRBJ1-2,TRBD1
TGCGCCAGCAGCTCTCTAGCGGGGGGCCCCCTCAATGAGCAGTTCTTC,CASSSLAGGPLNEQFF,TRBV5-1,.,TRBJ2-1,TRBD2
TGTGCCAGCAGCTGGGACAGGGCCTCTCCCGGCTACACCTTC,CASSWDRASPGYTF,TRBV27,.,TRBJ1-2,TRBD1
TGTGCCACCAGCAGAGTTGACACTGGAAACACCATATATTTT,CATSRVDTGNTIYF,TRBV15,few,TRBJ1-3,.
TGCAGTGCTAGGGGAATCAATGAGCAGTTCTTC,CSARGINEQFF,TRBV20-1,.,TRBJ2-1,.
TGCGCCAGCAGCTCCGGACTAGCGGGGGTGGGGCCCGAGCAGTACTTC,CASSSGLAGVGPEQYF,TRBV5-1,.,TRBJ2-7,TRBD2